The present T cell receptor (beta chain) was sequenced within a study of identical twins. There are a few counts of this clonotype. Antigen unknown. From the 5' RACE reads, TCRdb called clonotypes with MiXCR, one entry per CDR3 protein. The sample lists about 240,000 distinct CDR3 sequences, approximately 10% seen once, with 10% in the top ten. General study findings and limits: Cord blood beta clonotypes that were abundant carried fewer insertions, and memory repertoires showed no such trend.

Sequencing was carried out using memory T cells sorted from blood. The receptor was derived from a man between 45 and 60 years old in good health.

CDR3 protein: CSAEGTGIKGETQYF. The CDR3 DNA reads as TGCAGTGCCGAAGGGACAGGCATAAAGGGAGAGACCCAGTACTTC. The rearrangement links TRBV20-1 to TRBJ2-5, with 8 bases identical to TRBD1. The CDR3 is 15 amino acids. Losses at the gene ends were 6 bases for V and 4 bases for J; bases not matched to a gene: 13. Per the germline V gene, CDR1 is DFQATT and CDR2 is SNEGSKA (reference sequence).